The 3 T cell receptor beta chains presented below share a single source sample, sequenced in a study of blood T cell repertoires in COVID-19. Profiling relied on immunoSEQ multiplex PCR, and the TCRdb table lists in-frame clones only, not all of them. The sample has about 240,000 clones, about 90% seen once. The specimen was peripheral blood. These receptors all stem from a man aged 55 to 69 with acute or convalescent COVID-19.

This sequence joins TRBV5-5 and TRBJ2-5; 7 bases match TRBD1. CDR1 is SGHKS and CDR2 is YYEKEE in the germline V gene (reference sequence). This CDR3 has 14 amino acids. The V gene end was trimmed by 4 bases and the J gene end by 2 bases; junction bases not matched to a gene: 5. The CDR3 protein is CASSPTGVQETQYF. The CDR3 DNA is TGTGCCAGCAGCCCCACAGGGGTACAAGAGACCCAGTACTTC.

V gene TRBV11-3 combines with J gene TRBJ2-4, with a tentative D call TRBD1 (5 bases). CDR1 SGHNT and CDR2 YENEEA come from the germline V gene. The CDR3 totals 14 residues. V lost 1 base and J lost 5, with 9 bases in between. The CDR3 coding sequence is TGTGCCAGCAGCTTAGTAGGGGTGGAAAACATTCAGTACTTC. Amino acid sequence: CASSLVGVENIQYF. Full variable domain (missing parts from reference TRBV11-3 and TRBJ2-4): EAGVVQSPRYKIIEKKQPVAFWCNPISGHNTLYWYLQNLGQGPELLIRYENEEAVDDSQLPKDRFSAERLKGVDSTLKIQPAELGDSAVYLCASSLVGVENIQYFGAGTRLSVL.

The chain joins TRBV28 to TRBJ2-7, with 15 bases aligning to TRBD2. This CDR3 is 17 amino acids long. Germline V gene lookup returns CDR1 MDHEN and CDR2 SYDVKM. With V trimmed by 3 bases and J by 0 bases, 3 bases remained unmatched. The CDR3: CASSLGLAGGVSYEQYF. For the CDR3, the DNA is TGTGCCAGCAGTTTGGGACTAGCGGGAGGTGTCTCCTACGAGCAGTACTTC. Variable domain in full (rest from reference TRBV28 and TRBJ2-7): DVKVTQSSRYLVKRTGEKVFLECVQDMDHENMFWYRQDPGLGLRLIYFSYDVKMKEKGDIPEGYSVSREKKERFSLILESASTNQTSMYLCASSLGLAGGVSYEQYFGPGTRLTVT.